A selection of T cell receptor beta chains follows, all from one sample in a study of T-cell reconstitution after alpha-beta-depleted transplantation in children. MiXCR, run by TCRdb on the PCR reads, gives a single entry per CDR3 protein. The table records 600,000 to 800,000 distinct CDR3 sequences, about 12% of them present only once. Here the sequenced sample was PBMCs, taken before TCRalphabeta/CD19-depleted stem cell transplant. These receptor sequences come from a girl aged 2-10 years with congenital amegakaryocytic thrombocytopenia, due to receive a stem cell transplant. CDR3s include the opening cysteine and the closing phenylalanine or tryptophan. A D gene is named only where the DNA matches it firmly. Clone size is shown for a subset of rows, as once, few, many or a class of expanded clone.

>-|many|TRBJ2-7|TRBV7-8
TGTGCCAGCAGTCCAGGGGTCTCCTACGAGCAGTACTTC
CASSPGVSYEQYF
>-|many|TRBJ1-5|TRBV20-1
TGCAGTGCGCGAAGGGTTGCGCAGCCCCAGCATTTT
CSARRVAQPQHF
>-|many|TRBJ2-1|TRBV20-1
TGCAGTGCTGGGAGTCGGGTAGCGAGCTCCTACAATGAGCAGTTCTTC
CSAGSRVASSYNEQFF
>TRBD2|many|TRBJ2-7|TRBV20-1
TGCAGTGCTATTAGCGGGAGCAGCCCAACCTACGAGCAGTACTTC
CSAISGSSPTYEQYF
>-|few|TRBJ2-7|TRBV27
TGTGCCAGCAGTATCCGTAGCGGCAGCTCCTACGAGCAGTACTTC
CASSIRSGSSYEQYF
>-|-|TRBJ1-1|TRBV28
TGTGCCAGCGGAATTAGTCCCACTGAAGCTTTCTTT
CASGISPTEAFF
>-|many|TRBJ2-2|TRBV20-1
TGCAGTGCTAGGTCGACTAGTTTAAACACCGGGGAGCTGTTTTTT
CSARSTSLNTGELFF
>-|-|TRBJ1-1|TRBV7-9
TGTGCCAGCAGCCCAGGCCCAGTGAACACTGAAGCTTTCTTT
CASSPGPVNTEAFF
>-|many|TRBJ2-7|TRBV5-1
TGCGCCAGCAGCTTGGTTACGGGATACTCCTACGAGCAGTACTTC
CASSLVTGYSYEQYF
>-|-|TRBJ1-1|TRBV5-1
TGCGCCAGCAGCTTCGGACAGAGCACTGAAGCTTTCTTT
CASSFGQSTEAFF
>TRBD2|few|TRBJ2-1|TRBV20-1
TGCAGTGTTAAAGCGGGACTAGCGCGAATCAGGAATTACAATGAGCAGTTCTTC
CSVKAGLARIRNYNEQFF
>-|many|TRBJ1-2|TRBV12-3/TRBV12-4
TGTGCCAGCAGCAGCGGCAGTAGCATAAGTCCCAACTATGGCTACACCTTC
CASSSGSSISPNYGYTF
>TRBD1|-|TRBJ1-5|TRBV10-2
TGCGCCAGCTCACCCAGGACAGGGTTGGGAGGAAGCAATCAGCCCCAGCATTTT
CASSPRTGLGGSNQPQHF
>-|few|TRBJ2-7|TRBV5-1
TGCGCCAGCAGCTCCTTGCAGGCGGGGGCCCCCTACGAGCAGTACTTC
CASSSLQAGAPYEQYF
>TRBD2|many|TRBJ2-1|TRBV20-1
TGCAGTGCTGCTAATTCACTAGCGGGCAACAATGAGCAGTTCTTC
CSAANSLAGNNEQFF
>TRBD2|many|TRBJ2-7|TRBV28
TGTGCCAGCATTTCAGCGGGAGAGTACGAGCAGTACTTC
CASISAGEYEQYF
>-|few|TRBJ2-7|TRBV18
TGTGCCAGCTCACCCGGAGGGTTGGACGAGCAGTACTTC
CASSPGGLDEQYF
>TRBD1|few|TRBJ1-5|TRBV10-3
TGTGCCATCAGTGAGGGACAGGGTGACCAGCCCCAGCATTTT
CAISEGQGDQPQHF
>-|few|TRBJ1-1|TRBV5-5
TGTGCCAGCAGTTCCCAGGGACCTACCCCCACTGAAGCTTTCTTT
CASSSQGPTPTEAFF
>TRBD1|-|TRBJ2-3|TRBV7-9
TGTGCCAGCAGCTCACAGGGGTTTGGGACAGATACGCAGTATTTT
CASSSQGFGTDTQYF
>TRBD1|few|TRBJ2-5|TRBV12-3/TRBV12-4
TGTGCCAGCACCTGGACAGGCCTTCAAGAGACCCAGTACTTC
CASTWTGLQETQYF
>-|-|TRBJ1-5|TRBV20-1
TGCAGTGCTAGACCCGGTAGAGGAGGGTGGGTTCAGCCCCAGCATTTT
CSARPGRGGWVQPQHF
>TRBD2|-|TRBJ2-1|TRBV7-2
TGTGCCAGCAGAATGGGGGGGAGCTCCTACAATGAGCAGTTCTTC
CASRMGGSSYNEQFF
>-|few|TRBJ2-3|TRBV28
TGTGCCAGCAGTTTTCCCCCGACGGGCCAGACCACAGATACGCAGTATTTT
CASSFPPTGQTTDTQYF
>-|few|TRBJ2-1|TRBV5-1
TGCGCCAGCAGCCCCCCCGTGGGAGTGAGCTCCTACAATGAGCAGTTCTTC
CASSPPVGVSSYNEQFF
>-|many|TRBJ2-7|TRBV10-3
TGTGCCATCAGTGCCGACCCACCCTTAGGCGAGCAGTACTTC
CAISADPPLGEQYF